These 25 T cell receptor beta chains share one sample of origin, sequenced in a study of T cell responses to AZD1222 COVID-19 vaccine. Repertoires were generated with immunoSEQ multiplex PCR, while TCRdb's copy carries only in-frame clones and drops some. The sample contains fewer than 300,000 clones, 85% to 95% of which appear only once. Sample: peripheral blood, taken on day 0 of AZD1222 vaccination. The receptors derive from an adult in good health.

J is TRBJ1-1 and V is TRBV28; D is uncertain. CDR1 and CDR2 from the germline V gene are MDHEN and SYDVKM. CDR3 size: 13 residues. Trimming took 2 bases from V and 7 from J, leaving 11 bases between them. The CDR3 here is CASSLGPPGEAFF. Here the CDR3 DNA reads TGTGCCAGCAGTTTAGGTCCCCCGGGTGAAGCTTTCTTT. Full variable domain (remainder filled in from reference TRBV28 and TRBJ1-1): DVKVTQSSRYLVKRTGEKVFLECVQDMDHENMFWYRQDPGLGLRLIYFSYDVKMKEKGDIPEGYSVSREKKERFSLILESASTNQTSMYLCASSLGPPGEAFFGQGTRLTVV.

CDR3 in amino acids: CSAIGGYGYTF. The CDR3 nucleotides read TGCAGTGCTATTGGGGGCTATGGCTACACCTTC. This sequence joins TRBV20-1 and TRBJ1-2; TRBD1 is a possible D gene (5 bases). V was clipped by 4 bases and J by 4 bases, with 7 bases between them. CDR3 length: 11 residues. Germline V gene data show CDR1 as DFQATT and CDR2 as SNEGSKA (reference sequence).

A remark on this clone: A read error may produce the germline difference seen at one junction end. DNA for the CDR3: TGTGCCAGCAGAGAAGGGTACACCGGGGAGCTGTTTTTT. It encodes CASREGYTGELFF. V usage is TRBV2 and J usage is TRBJ2-2; no firm D call. The CDR3 extends over 13 amino acids. The V gene's germline CDR1 is SNHLY and CDR2 FYNNEI.

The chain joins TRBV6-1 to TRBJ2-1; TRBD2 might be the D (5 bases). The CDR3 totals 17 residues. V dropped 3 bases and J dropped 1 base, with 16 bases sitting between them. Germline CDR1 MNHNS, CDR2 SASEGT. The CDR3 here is CASSEVWERLSYNEQFF. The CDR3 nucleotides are TGTGCCAGCAGTGAGGTTTGGGAGCGATTATCCTACAATGAGCAGTTCTTC.

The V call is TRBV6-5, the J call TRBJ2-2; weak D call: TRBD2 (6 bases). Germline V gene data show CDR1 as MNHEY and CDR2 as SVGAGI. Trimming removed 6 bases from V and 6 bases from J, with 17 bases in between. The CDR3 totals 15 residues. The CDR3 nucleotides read TGTGCCAGCAGCCGCCGACTAGTCGGGTCCGGGGAGCTGTTTTTT. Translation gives CASSRRLVGSGELFF.

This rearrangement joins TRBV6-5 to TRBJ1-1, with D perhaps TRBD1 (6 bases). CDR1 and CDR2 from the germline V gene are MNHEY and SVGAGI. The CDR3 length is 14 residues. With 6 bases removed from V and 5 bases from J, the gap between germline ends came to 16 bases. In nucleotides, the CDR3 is TGTGCCAGCAGACGGACCACTACAGGGACTGAAGCTTTCTTT. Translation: CASRRTTTGTEAFF.

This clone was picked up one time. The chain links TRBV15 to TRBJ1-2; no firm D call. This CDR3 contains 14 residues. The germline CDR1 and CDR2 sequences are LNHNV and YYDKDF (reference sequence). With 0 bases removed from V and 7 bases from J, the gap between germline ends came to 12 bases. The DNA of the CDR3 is TGTGCCACCAGCAGAGATTCCGGCGAAGGTGGCTACACCTTC. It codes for CATSRDSGEGGYTF.

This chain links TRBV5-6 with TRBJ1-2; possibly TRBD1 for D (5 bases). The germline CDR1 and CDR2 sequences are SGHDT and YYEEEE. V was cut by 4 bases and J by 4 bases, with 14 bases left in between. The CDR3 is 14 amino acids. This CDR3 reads CASSPGGGSYGYTF. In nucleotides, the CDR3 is TGTGCCAGCAGCCCCGGGGGGGGATCCTATGGCTACACCTTC.

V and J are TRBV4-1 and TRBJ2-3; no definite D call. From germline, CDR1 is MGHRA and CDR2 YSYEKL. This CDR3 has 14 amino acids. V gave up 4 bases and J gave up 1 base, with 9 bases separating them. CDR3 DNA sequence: TGCGCCAGCAGCCGGGTTTTTGGCACAGATACGCAGTATTTT. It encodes CASSRVFGTDTQYF.

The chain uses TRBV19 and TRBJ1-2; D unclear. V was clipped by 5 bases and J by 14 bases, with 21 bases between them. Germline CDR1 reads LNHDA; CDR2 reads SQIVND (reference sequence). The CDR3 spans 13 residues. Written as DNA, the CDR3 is TGTGCCAGTAGTGGCCTCGGCCTCCTGGTCGGAACCTTC. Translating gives CASSGLGLLVGTF.

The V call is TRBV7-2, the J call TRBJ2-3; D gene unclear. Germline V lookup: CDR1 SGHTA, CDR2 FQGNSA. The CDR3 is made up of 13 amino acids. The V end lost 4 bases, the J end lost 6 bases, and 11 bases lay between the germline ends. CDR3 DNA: TGTGCCAGCAGCTCTGATCCGCGGGATACGCAGTATTTT. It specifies CASSSDPRDTQYF.

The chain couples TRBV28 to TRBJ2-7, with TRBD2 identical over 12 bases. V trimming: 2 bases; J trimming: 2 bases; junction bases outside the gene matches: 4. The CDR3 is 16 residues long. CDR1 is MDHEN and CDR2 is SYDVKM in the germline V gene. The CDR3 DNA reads TGTGCCAGCAGTTTAGGAGGACTAGCGGGAACCTACGAGCAGTACTTC. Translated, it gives CASSLGGLAGTYEQYF.

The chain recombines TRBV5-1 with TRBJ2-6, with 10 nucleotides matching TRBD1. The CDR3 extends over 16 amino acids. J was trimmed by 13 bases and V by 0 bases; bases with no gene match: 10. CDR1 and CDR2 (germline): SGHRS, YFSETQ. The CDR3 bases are TGCGCCAGCAGCTTGGAAGGGACAGGGGTTGCGGAGGTCCTGACTTTC. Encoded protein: CASSLEGTGVAEVLTF.

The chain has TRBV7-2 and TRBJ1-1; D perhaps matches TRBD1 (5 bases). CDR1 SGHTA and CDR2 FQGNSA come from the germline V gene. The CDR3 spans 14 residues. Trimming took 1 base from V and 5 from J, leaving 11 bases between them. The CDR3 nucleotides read TGTGCCAGCAGCTTAGGAGGGACCGGGACTGAAGCTTTCTTT. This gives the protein CASSLGGTGTEAFF.

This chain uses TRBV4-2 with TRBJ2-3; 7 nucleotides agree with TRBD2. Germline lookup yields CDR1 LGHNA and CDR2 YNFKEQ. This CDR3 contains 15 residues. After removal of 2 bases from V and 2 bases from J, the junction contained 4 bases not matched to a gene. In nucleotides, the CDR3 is TGTGCCAGCAGCCAATGGACTAGTTTCACAGATACGCAGTATTTT. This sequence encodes CASSQWTSFTDTQYF.

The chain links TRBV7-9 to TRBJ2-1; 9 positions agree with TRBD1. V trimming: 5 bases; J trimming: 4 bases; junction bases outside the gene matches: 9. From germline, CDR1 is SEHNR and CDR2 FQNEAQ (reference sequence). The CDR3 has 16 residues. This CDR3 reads CASSPNRGPSYNEQFF. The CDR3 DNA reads TGTGCCAGCAGCCCGAACAGGGGGCCCTCTTACAATGAGCAGTTCTTC.

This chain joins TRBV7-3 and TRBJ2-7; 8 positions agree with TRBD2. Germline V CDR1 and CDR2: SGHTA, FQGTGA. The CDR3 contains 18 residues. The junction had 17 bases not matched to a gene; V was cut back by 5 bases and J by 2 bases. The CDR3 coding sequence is TGTGCCAGCAGCCCTCCCGGGCTAGCGGGTCTTGGGCCCTACGAGCAGTACTTC. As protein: CASSPPGLAGLGPYEQYF.

The CDR3 sequence is CASSVGSGGADTQYF. The CDR3 region has the DNA TGTGCCAGCAGCGTAGGTAGCGGGGGGGCGGATACGCAGTATTTT. The V gene is TRBV9, the J gene TRBJ2-3; TRBD2 matches 11 bases. Germline V CDR1 and CDR2: SGDLS, YYNGEE. This CDR3 has 15 residues. Germline trimming cut 0 bases from V and 6 bases from J; bases unmatched to any gene: 3.

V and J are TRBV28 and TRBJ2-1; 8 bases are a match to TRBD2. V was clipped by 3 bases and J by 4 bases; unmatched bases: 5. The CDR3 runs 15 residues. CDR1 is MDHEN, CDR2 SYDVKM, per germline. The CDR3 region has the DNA TGTGCCAGCAGTTTTTCCGGGAGGGGATACAATGAGCAGTTCTTC. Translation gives CASSFSGRGYNEQFF.

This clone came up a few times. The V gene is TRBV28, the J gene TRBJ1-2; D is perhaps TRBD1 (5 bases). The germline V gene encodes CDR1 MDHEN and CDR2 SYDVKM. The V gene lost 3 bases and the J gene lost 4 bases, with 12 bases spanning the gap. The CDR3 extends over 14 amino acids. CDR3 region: CASSFPGRGYGYTF. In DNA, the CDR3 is TGTGCCAGCAGTTTCCCAGGGCGGGGCTATGGCTACACCTTC.

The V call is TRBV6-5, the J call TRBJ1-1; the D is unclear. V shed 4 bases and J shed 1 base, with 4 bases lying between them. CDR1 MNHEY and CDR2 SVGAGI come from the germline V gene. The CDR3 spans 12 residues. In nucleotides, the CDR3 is TGTGCCAGCAGTTCCCCGAACACTGAAGCTTTCTTT. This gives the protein CASSSPNTEAFF.

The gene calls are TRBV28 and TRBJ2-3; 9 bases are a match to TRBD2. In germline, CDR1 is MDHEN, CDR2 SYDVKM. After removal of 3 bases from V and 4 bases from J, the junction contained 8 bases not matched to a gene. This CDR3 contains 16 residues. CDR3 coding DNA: TGTGCCAGCAGTTTCCCTGAGGGACTAGCATCAGATACGCAGTATTTT. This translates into CASSFPEGLASDTQYF.

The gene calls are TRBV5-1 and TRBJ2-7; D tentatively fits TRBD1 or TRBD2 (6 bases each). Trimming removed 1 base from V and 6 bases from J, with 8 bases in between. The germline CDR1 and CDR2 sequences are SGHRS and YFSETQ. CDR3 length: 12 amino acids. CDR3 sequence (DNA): TGCGCCAGCAGCTTGAGGGGGGCCGAGCAGTACTTC. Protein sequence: CASSLRGAEQYF. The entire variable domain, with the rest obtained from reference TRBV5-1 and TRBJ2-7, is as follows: KAGVTQTPRYLIKTRGQQVTLSCSPISGHRSVSWYQQTPGQGLQFLFEYFSETQRNKGNFPGRFSGRQFSNSRSEMNVSTLELGDSALYLCASSLRGAEQYFGPGTRLTVT.

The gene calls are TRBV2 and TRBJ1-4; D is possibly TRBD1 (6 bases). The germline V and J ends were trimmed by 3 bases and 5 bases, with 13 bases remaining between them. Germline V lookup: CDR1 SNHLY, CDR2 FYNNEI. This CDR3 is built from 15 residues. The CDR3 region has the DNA TGTGCCAGCAGTGACCAGGGGTTAACCAATGAAAAACTGTTTTTT. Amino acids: CASSDQGLTNEKLFF.

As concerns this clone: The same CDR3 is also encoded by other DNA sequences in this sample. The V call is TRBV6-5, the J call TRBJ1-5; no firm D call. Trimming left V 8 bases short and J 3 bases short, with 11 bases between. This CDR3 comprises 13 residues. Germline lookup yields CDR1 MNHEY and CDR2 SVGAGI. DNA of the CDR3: TGTGCCAGCCGTCAGGTTAACAATCAGCCCCAGCATTTT. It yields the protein CASRQVNNQPQHF.